The clone carrying this T cell receptor beta chain showed up just a few times. Its target is unknown. Each sample's TCRbeta library yielded on average approximately 41,000 productive templates. Assay: immunoSEQ multiplex PCR; the TCRdb copy retains only in-frame clones and omits some. The sample includes more than 10,000 clones, 90% of them seen just once. This entry belongs to a study of STAT3 mutations in large granular lymphocyte leukemia. Study in general: Canonical activating STAT3 mutations were detected in roughly half of the longitudinally sequenced T-LGLL patients. Immunosuppressive therapy was given to more than half of T-LGLL patients.

CDR3 length: 13 amino acids. Per germline, CDR1 SGHTA and CDR2 FQGNSA. The V end was cut by 3 bases, the J end by 7 bases, with 10 bases between. Findings and limits, study-wide: In T-cell large granular lymphocyte leukemia, about half of patients showed multiple immunodominant subclonotypes. After therapy, 6 of 18 patients switched clonotypes, all new clones STAT3 wild type.

The TCR sequence derives from a man in his forties with T-cell large granular lymphocyte leukemia. Some clones in this sample may be carry-over from other donors' samples. Material for sequencing was peripheral blood mononuclear cells. The chain carries TRBV7-2 and TRBJ1-5; D gene ambiguous. CDR3 residues: CASSLFQEQPQHF. The CDR3 DNA reads as TGTGCCAGCAGCTTGTTTCAGGAACAGCCCCAGCATTTT.